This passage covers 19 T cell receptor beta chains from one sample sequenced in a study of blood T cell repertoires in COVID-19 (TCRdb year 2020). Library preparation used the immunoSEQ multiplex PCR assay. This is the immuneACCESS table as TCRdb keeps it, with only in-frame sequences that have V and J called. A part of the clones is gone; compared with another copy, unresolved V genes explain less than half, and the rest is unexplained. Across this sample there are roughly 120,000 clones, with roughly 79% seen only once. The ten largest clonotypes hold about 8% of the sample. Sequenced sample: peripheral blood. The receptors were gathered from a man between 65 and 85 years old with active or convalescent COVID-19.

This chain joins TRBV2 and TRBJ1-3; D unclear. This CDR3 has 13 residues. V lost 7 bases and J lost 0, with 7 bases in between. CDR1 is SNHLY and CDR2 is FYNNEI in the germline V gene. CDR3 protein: CASKQDSGNTIYF. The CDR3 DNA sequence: TGTGCCAGCAAGCAGGACTCTGGAAACACCATATATTTT.

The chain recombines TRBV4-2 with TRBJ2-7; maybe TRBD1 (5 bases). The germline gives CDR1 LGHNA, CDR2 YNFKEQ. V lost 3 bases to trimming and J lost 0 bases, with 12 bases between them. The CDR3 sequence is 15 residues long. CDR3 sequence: CASSQGRGSSYEQYF. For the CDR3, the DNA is TGTGCCAGCAGCCAGGGGCGAGGTAGCTCCTACGAGCAGTACTTC.

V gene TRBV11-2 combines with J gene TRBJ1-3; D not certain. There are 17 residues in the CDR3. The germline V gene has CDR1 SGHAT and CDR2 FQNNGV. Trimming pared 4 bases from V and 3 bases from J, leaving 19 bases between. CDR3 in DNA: TGTGCCAGCAGCTCCGGAGTTGGAGGTGGTGGTGGAAACACCATATATTTT. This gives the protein CASSSGVGGGGGNTIYF.

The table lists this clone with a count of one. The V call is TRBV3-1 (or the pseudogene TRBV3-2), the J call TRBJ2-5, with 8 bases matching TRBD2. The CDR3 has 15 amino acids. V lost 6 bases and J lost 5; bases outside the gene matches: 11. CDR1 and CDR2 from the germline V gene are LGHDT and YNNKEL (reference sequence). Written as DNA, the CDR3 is TGTGCCAGCAGTGTTACAAATAGCGGGACGGAGACCCAGTACTTC. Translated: CASSVTNSGTETQYF.

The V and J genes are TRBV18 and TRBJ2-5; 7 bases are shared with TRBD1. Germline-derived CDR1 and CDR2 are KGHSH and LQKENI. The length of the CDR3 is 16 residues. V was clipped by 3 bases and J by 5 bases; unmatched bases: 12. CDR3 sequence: CASSPATGTVRETQYF. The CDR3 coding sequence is TGTGCCAGCTCACCTGCGACAGGGACAGTCCGGGAGACCCAGTACTTC.

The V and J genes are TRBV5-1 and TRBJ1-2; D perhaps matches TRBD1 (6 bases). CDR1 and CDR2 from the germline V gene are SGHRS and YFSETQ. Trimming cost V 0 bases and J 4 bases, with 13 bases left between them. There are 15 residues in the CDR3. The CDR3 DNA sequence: TGCGCCAGCAGCTTGGAGGCGGGGGGCAGCTATGGCTACACCTTC. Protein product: CASSLEAGGSYGYTF.

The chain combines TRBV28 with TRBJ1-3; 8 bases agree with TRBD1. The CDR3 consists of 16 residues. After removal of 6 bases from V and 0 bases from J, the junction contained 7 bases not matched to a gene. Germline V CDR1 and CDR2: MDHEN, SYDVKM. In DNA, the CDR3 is TGTGCCAGCAGGGCAGGGGGCCCACGCTCTGGAAACACCATATATTTT. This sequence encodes CASRAGGPRSGNTIYF.

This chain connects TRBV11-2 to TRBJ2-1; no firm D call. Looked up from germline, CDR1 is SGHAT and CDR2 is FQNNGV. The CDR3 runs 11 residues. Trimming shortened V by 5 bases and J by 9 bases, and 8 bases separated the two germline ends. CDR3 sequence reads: CASSRGSEQFF. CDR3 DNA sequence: TGTGCCAGCAGCCGCGGTAGTGAGCAGTTCTTC.

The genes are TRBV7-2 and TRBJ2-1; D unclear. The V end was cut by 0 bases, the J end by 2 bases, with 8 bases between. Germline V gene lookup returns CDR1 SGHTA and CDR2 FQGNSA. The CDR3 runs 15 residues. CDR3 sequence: CASSLAWPTYNEQFF. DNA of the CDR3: TGTGCCAGCAGCTTAGCCTGGCCAACCTACAATGAGCAGTTCTTC. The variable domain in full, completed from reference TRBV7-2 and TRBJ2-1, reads GAGVSQSPSNKVTEKGKDVELRCDPISGHTALYWYRQSLGQGLEFLIYFQGNSAPDKSGLPSDRFSAERTGGSVSTLTIQRTQQEDSAVYLCASSLAWPTYNEQFFGPGTRLTVL.

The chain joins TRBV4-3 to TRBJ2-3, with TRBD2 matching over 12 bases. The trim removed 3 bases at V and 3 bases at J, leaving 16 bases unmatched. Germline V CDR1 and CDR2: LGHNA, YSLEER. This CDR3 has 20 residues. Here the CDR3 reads CASSHGALAGGQLRTDTQYF. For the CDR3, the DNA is TGCGCCAGCAGCCATGGGGCACTAGCGGGGGGACAATTGAGGACAGATACGCAGTATTTT.

CDR3 in DNA: TGTGCCAGCAGTTACCGGGGAAGGGGGGAGACCCAGTACTTC. Protein: CASSYRGRGETQYF. The chain employs TRBV6-5 and TRBJ2-5; D might be TRBD1 (6 bases). CDR1 and CDR2 (germline): MNHEY, SVGAGI. V lost 2 bases and J 5 bases, leaving 12 bases between the germline ends. The CDR3 is made up of 14 amino acids.

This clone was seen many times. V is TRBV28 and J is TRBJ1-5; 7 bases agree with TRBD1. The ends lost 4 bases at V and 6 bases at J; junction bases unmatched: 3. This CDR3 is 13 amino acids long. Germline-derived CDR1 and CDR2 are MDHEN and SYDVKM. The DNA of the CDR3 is TGTGCCAGCAGTTCAGGGGGGAGTCAGCCCCAGCATTTT. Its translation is CASSSGGSQPQHF.

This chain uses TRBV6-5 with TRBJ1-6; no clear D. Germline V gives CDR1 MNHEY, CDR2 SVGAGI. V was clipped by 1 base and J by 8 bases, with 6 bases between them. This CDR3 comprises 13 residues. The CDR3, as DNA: TGTGCCAGCAGTTACTTCCGGGATTCACCCCTCCACTTT. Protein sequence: CASSYFRDSPLHF.

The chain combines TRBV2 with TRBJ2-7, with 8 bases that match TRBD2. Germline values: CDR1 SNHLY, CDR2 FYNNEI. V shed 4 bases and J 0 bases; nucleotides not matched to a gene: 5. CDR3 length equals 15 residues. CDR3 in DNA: TGTGCCAGCAGTGCGGATAGCGGGGTCTCCTACGAGCAGTACTTC. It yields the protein CASSADSGVSYEQYF.

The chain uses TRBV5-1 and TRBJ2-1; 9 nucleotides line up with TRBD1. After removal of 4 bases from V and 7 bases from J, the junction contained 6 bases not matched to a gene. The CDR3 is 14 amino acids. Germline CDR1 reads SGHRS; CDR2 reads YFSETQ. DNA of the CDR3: TGCGCCAGCAGCCAGACAGGGGGTGGGAATGAGCAGTTCTTC. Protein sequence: CASSQTGGGNEQFF.

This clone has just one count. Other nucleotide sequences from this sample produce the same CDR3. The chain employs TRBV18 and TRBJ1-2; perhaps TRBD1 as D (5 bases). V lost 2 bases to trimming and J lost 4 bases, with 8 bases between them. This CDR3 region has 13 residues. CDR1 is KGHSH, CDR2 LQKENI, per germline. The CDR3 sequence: CASSPDRSYGYTF. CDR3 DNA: TGTGCCAGCTCACCAGACAGATCCTATGGCTACACCTTC.

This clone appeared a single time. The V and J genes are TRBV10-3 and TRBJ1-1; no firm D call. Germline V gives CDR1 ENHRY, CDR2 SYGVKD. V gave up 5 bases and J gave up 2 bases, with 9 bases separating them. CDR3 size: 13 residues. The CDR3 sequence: CAISRESNTEAFF. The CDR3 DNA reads TGTGCCATCAGTCGTGAGAGTAACACTGAAGCTTTCTTT.

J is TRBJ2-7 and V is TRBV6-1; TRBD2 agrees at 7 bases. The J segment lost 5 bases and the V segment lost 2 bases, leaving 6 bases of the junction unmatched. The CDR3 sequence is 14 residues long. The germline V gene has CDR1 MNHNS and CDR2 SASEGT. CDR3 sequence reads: CASSEPTSIHEQYF. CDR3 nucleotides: TGTGCCAGCAGTGAACCGACTAGCATCCACGAGCAGTACTTC.

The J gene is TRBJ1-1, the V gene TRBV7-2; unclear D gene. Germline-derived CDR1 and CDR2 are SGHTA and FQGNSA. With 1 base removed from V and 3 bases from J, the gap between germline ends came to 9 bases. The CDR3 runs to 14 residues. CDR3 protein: CASSLGVAYTEAFF. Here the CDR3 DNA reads TGTGCCAGCAGCTTAGGTGTTGCGTACACTGAAGCTTTCTTT.